This T cell receptor (beta chain) was documented in a study of Ad26.COV2.S vaccination and SARS-CoV-2 variants. Whole-study context: The authors gave Ad26.COV2.S intramuscularly, either once or twice 56 days apart. Points from the study as a whole: People given the vaccine had a wider spike-specific TCR breadth than placebo recipients did.

Turning to this clone: Its antigen is undetermined.

Specified treatment: around 19 received Ad26.COV2.S at low or high dose, single or two shots; five or six received placebo; per-sample allocation not given. Vaccine and placebo recipients were sampled on day 63 after the first injection. The CDR3 is 16 residues long. Germline CDR1 MDHEN, CDR2 SYDVKM. With 6 bases removed from V and 2 bases from J, the gap between germline ends came to 16 bases. The protocol was immunoSEQ multiplex PCR, while the TCRdb copy is restricted to in-frame clones and leaves out a portion. The sample yields about 430,000 clones, 75% to 95% seen once. Here the sequenced sample was peripheral blood, taken in a trial of Ad26.COV2.S vaccine versus placebo. The sequence was collected from a person aged 18 to 59 who received the Ad26.COV2.S COVID-19 vaccine or a placebo. The chain uses TRBV28 and TRBJ2-2; D may be TRBD1 or TRBD2 (5 bases each). CDR3 protein: CASSDSGTRNTGELFF. CDR3 coding DNA: TGTGCCAGCAGCGACTCCGGGACCAGAAACACCGGGGAGCTGTTTTTT.